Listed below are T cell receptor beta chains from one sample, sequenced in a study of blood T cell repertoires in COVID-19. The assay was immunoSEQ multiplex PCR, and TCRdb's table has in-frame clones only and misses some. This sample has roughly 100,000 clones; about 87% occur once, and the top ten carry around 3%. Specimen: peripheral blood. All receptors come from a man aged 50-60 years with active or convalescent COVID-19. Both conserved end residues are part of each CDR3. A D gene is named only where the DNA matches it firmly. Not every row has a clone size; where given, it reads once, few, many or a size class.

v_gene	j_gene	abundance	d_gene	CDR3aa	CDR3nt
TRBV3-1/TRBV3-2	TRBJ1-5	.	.	CASSAAGGSNQPQHF	TGTGCCAGCAGCGCGGCGGGAGGGAGCAATCAGCCCCAGCATTTT
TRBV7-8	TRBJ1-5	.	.	CASSFAPRDTGNNQPQHF	TGTGCCAGCAGCTTCGCTCCCCGGGACACGGGTAACAATCAGCCCCAGCATTTT
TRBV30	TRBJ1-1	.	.	CASTGLYTEAFF	TGTGCCTCCACAGGGTTGTACACTGAAGCTTTCTTT
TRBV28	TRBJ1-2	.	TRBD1	CATSPGTVLNYGYTF	TGTGCCACCAGTCCCGGGACAGTTCTCAACTATGGCTACACCTTC
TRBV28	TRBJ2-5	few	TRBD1	CASSPGDREETQYF	TGTGCCAGCAGTCCAGGGGACAGGGAAGAGACCCAGTACTTC
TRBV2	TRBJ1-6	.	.	CASSSTIPSRVDSNSPLHF	TGTGCCAGCAGTTCCACAATCCCCTCACGGGTGGACAGCAATTCACCCCTCCACTTT
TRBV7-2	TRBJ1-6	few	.	CASSLGPGDNSPLHF	TGTGCCAGCAGCTTAGGACCCGGGGATAATTCACCCCTCCACTTT
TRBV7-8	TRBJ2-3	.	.	CASSPVVVGTQYF	TGTGCCAGCAGCCCTGTAGTGGTTGGTACGCAGTATTTT
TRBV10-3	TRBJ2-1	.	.	CAISESAGLSYNEQFF	TGTGCCATCAGTGAGTCCGCGGGCCTCTCCTACAATGAGCAGTTCTTC
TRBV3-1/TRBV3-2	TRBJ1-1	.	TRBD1	CASSQGATGGLTEAFF	TGTGCCAGCAGCCAAGGGGCCACAGGGGGGCTCACTGAAGCTTTCTTT
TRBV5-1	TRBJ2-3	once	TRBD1	CASSPGQDTDTQYF	TGCGCCAGCAGCCCAGGACAGGACACAGATACGCAGTATTTT
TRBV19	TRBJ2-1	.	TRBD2	CASSIGLAPYNEQFF	TGTGCCAGTAGTATTGGACTAGCACCCTACAATGAGCAGTTCTTC
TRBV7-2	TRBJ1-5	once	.	CASSLNRGGGNQPQHF	TGTGCCAGCAGCTTAAATAGGGGAGGCGGTAATCAGCCCCAGCATTTT
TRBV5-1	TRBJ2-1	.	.	CASSLNRDNEQFF	TGCGCCAGCAGCTTGAACAGGGACAATGAGCAGTTCTTC
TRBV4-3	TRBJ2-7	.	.	CASSQDYGSEQYF	TGCGCCAGCAGCCAAGATTATGGGAGCGAGCAGTACTTC
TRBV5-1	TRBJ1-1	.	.	CASSLIAVGTEAFF	TGCGCCAGCAGCTTGATAGCGGTGGGCACTGAAGCTTTCTTT
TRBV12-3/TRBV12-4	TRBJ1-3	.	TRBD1	CASQTGDGNTIYF	TGTGCCAGCCAAACAGGGGACGGAAACACCATATATTTT
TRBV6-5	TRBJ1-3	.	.	CASSFDSSGNTIYF	TGTGCCAGCAGTTTCGACAGCTCTGGAAACACCATATATTTT
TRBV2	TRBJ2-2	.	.	CASKATNTGELFF	TGTGCCAGCAAAGCCACGAACACCGGGGAGCTGTTTTTT
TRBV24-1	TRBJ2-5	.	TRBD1	CATRDRSQGAQYF	TGTGCCACCAGGGACAGGTCCCAGGGGGCCCAGTACTTC
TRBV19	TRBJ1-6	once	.	CASSISGTPSFNSPLHF	TGTGCCAGTAGCATAAGCGGGACACCCAGCTTCAATTCACCCCTCCACTTT
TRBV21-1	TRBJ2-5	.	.	CASSKDRASGGPIQETQYF	TGTGCCAGCAGCAAAGACAGGGCTAGCGGGGGCCCCATCCAAGAGACCCAGTACTTC
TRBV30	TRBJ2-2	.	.	CAWRGGAGTGELFF	TGTGCCTGGAGAGGGGGTGCAGGGACCGGGGAGCTGTTTTTT
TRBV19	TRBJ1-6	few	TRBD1	CASGEGQGSSPLHF	TGTGCCAGTGGGGAGGGACAGGGGAGTTCACCCCTCCACTTT
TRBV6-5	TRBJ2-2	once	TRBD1	CASSPDRGLNGELFF	TGTGCCAGCAGTCCGGACAGGGGGCTAAACGGGGAGCTGTTTTTT
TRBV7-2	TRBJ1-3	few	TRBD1	CASSLGTAGNTIYF	TGTGCCAGCAGCCTCGGGACAGCCGGAAACACCATATATTTT
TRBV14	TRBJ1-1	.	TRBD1	CASSRIRQGNTEAFF	TGTGCCAGCAGCCGGATCCGACAGGGAAACACTGAAGCTTTCTTT
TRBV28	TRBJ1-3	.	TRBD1	CASTTGEFTGNTIYF	TGTGCCAGCACCACAGGGGAGTTTACTGGAAACACCATATATTTT
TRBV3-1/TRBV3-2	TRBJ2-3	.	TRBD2	CASSRAGVNTDTQYF	TGTGCCAGCAGCCGGGCGGGGGTGAACACAGATACGCAGTATTTT